The 29 T cell receptor beta chains below come from one sample, sequenced in a study of T cell responses to AZD1222 COVID-19 vaccine. Assay used: immunoSEQ multiplex PCR; TCRdb lists only in-frame clones, some missing. The sample carries 95,000 to 100,000 clones, roughly nine tenths recorded once. The specimen comprised peripheral blood, sampled 28 days after the second AZD1222 dose. The receptors come from an adult who received the AZD1222 COVID-19 vaccine.

The genes are TRBV28 and TRBJ2-7, with 8 bases lining up with TRBD1. The germline CDR1 and CDR2 sequences are MDHEN and SYDVKM. This CDR3 comprises 14 residues. Trimming removed 5 bases from V and 7 bases from J; junction bases left unmatched: 10. The DNA for the CDR3 is TGTGCCAGCAGTATCCCTCAGGGGGCGCGGGAGCAGTACTTC. This gives the protein CASSIPQGAREQYF.

This clone was seen just once. V usage is TRBV19 and J usage is TRBJ2-1, with 10 bases that match TRBD1. The J segment lost 9 bases and the V segment lost 3 bases, leaving 11 bases of the junction unmatched. The CDR3 is 16 residues long. Germline lookup yields CDR1 LNHDA and CDR2 SQIVND (reference sequence). CDR3 region: CASSMLGQGFESEQFF. CDR3 sequence (DNA): TGTGCCAGTAGTATGTTGGGACAGGGGTTTGAGAGTGAGCAGTTCTTC.

V and J are TRBV10-3 and TRBJ1-1, with D possibly being TRBD1 (6 bases). Per germline, CDR1 ENHRY and CDR2 SYGVKD. This CDR3 comprises 16 residues. The V end was cut by 7 bases, the J end by 0 bases, with 18 bases between. The CDR3 spells CAINQNRDGVNTEAFF. CDR3 DNA: TGTGCCATCAACCAGAACAGGGATGGGGTGAACACTGAAGCTTTCTTT.

V and J are TRBV4-1 and TRBJ2-7; 7 bases map to TRBD1. V shed 1 base, J shed 0 bases, and the junction held 3 bases outside the gene matches. Germline-derived CDR1 and CDR2 are MGHRA and YSYEKL. The CDR3 contains 15 residues. In DNA, the CDR3 is TGCGCCAGCAGCCAAGTGGGACAGCGCTCCTACGAGCAGTACTTC. Protein product: CASSQVGQRSYEQYF.

The chain combines TRBV7-2 with TRBJ1-1; no clear D gene. This CDR3 region has 14 residues. Germline V gene sequence: CDR1 SGHTA, CDR2 FQGNSA. Trimming left V 2 bases short and J 1 base short, with 8 bases between. The CDR3 nucleotides read TGTGCCAGCAGCTTATTGGGGAGGAACACTGAAGCTTTCTTT. This sequence encodes CASSLLGRNTEAFF.

This chain joins TRBV9 and TRBJ1-1; 7 nucleotides align to TRBD1. This CDR3 contains 13 residues. From germline, CDR1 is SGDLS and CDR2 YYNGEE. Unmatched junction bases numbered 5, after V lost 4 bases and J lost 5 bases. The CDR3 DNA is TGTGCCAGCAGCCTCCAGGGGGGGACTGAAGCTTTCTTT. Translating gives CASSLQGGTEAFF. Full variable domain (missing parts from reference TRBV9 and TRBJ1-1): DSGVTQTPKHLITATGQRVTLRCSPRSGDLSVYWYQQSLDQGLQFLIQYYNGEERAKGNILERFSAQQFPDLHSELNLSSLELGDSALYFCASSLQGGTEAFFGQGTRLTVV.

The V gene is TRBV7-6, the J gene TRBJ2-3; D remains ambiguous. CDR1 and CDR2 (germline): SGHVS, FNYEAQ. V lost 1 base and J lost 0, with 8 bases in between. CDR3 length: 15 amino acids. The CDR3 loop is CASSLVGQSTDTQYF. The CDR3 region has the DNA TGTGCCAGCAGCTTAGTCGGGCAGAGCACAGATACGCAGTATTTT.

The rearrangement uses TRBV6-1 and TRBJ2-1; 11 bases agree with TRBD2. Trimming cost V 0 bases and J 6 bases; bases outside gene matches: 4. The CDR3 runs 16 residues. Germline CDR1 MNHNS, CDR2 SASEGT. CDR3 residues: CASSEAPLAGGNEQFF. CDR3 coding DNA: TGTGCCAGCAGTGAAGCTCCCCTAGCGGGAGGCAATGAGCAGTTCTTC.

The chain recombines TRBV14 with TRBJ2-1, with D possibly being TRBD2 (6 bases). Germline CDR1 SGHDN, CDR2 FVKESK. The CDR3 spans 17 residues. Trimming stripped 0 bases from V and 7 bases from J, with 19 bases between. The CDR3 nucleotides read TGTGCCAGCAGCCAAGAGTGGGGGGACTTCCGTGGGAATGAGCAGTTCTTC. It translates to CASSQEWGDFRGNEQFF.

Concerning this clone: The junction shows a germline mismatch at one end, possibly a read error. This chain connects TRBV20-1 to TRBJ2-3; TRBD2 matches 12 bases. CDR1 is DFQATT and CDR2 is SNEGSKA in the germline V gene (reference sequence). The CDR3 sequence is 10 residues long. The CDR3 here is CSASSGRAVF. The CDR3 DNA follows: TGCAGTGCGTCTAGCGGGAGGGCCGTATTT.

This clone appeared a single time. This sequence joins TRBV12-3 or TRBV12-4 and TRBJ1-2, with 7 bases fitting TRBD1. V dropped 5 bases and J dropped 2; count of bases not matched to a gene: 2. The CDR3 runs to 13 residues. DNA for the CDR3: TGTGCCAGCAGTCAGACAGGGAACTATGGCTACACCTTC. Translation: CASSQTGNYGYTF.

CDR3 protein: CAISESGAGVGNQPQHF. In DNA form, the CDR3 reads TGTGCCATCAGTGAGTCGGGTGCAGGAGTCGGAAATCAGCCCCAGCATTTT. The chain uses TRBV10-3 and TRBJ1-5; D remains unclear. V was shortened by 0 bases and J by 4 bases, with 16 bases between the two germline ends. The CDR3 has 17 residues. Germline-derived CDR1 and CDR2 are ENHRY and SYGVKD.

The chain carries TRBV5-4 and TRBJ2-5; D is undetermined. V lost 2 bases and J 3 bases, leaving 11 bases between the germline ends. Germline V gives CDR1 SGHNT, CDR2 YYREEE (reference sequence). The CDR3 is 14 residues long. In DNA form, the CDR3 reads TGTGCCAGCAGCTTTGATAGCTCTAAAGAGACCCAGTACTTC. This translates into CASSFDSSKETQYF.

The genes are TRBV18 and TRBJ1-6; TRBD1 matches at 7 bases. Germline V lookup: CDR1 KGHSH, CDR2 LQKENI. V lost 2 bases to trimming and J lost 9 bases; unmatched junction nucleotides: 7. The length of the CDR3 is 15 residues. CDR3 bases: TGTGCCAGCTCACCAGCCTCAGGGGGTGTTTCACCCCTCCACTTT. Translated: CASSPASGGVSPLHF.

This chain connects TRBV6-5 to TRBJ1-1, with D unresolved. Looked up from germline, CDR1 is MNHEY and CDR2 is SVGAGI. This CDR3 spans 14 amino acids. V was cut by 5 bases and J by 7 bases, with 17 bases left in between. Written as DNA, the CDR3 is TGTGCCAGCAGTAGCGGACCGCTTTATTTTGAAGCTTTCTTT. Amino acids: CASSSGPLYFEAFF.

The chain recombines TRBV2 with TRBJ2-7, with a tentative D call TRBD2 (7 bases). V was pared by 8 bases and J by 4 bases, with 18 bases between. Germline-derived CDR1 and CDR2 are SNHLY and FYNNEI. The length of the CDR3 is 14 residues. DNA for the CDR3: TGTGCCAGCTCCCGAGGAAGGGGGGGGTACGAGCAGTACTTC. Encoded protein: CASSRGRGGYEQYF.

DNA for the CDR3: TGTGCCAGCATCTCCCCTCCCGACGGAAGTTGGTTGAACACTGAAGCTTTCTTT. It translates to CASISPPDGSWLNTEAFF. This chain connects TRBV21-1 to TRBJ1-1. TRBV21-1 is termed a pseudogene. CDR3 length: 18 amino acids.

The V gene is TRBV7-2, the J gene TRBJ2-3, with 9 nucleotides matching TRBD2. CDR1 and CDR2 from the germline V gene are SGHTA and FQGNSA. The V segment lost 1 base and the J segment 4 bases; nucleotides outside the gene matches: 9. This CDR3 contains 17 residues. The CDR3 here is CASSLDVSGSGADTQYF. CDR3 in DNA: TGTGCCAGCAGCTTAGATGTTAGCGGGAGTGGGGCAGATACGCAGTATTTT.

In DNA form, the CDR3 reads TGTGCCAGCAATCAAAGAGGCCAGCGGCAGCCCCAGCATTTT. Its translation is CASNQRGQRQPQHF. This rearrangement joins TRBV6-5 to TRBJ1-5; D is unclear. Germline V CDR1 and CDR2: MNHEY, SVGAGI. The CDR3 spans 14 residues. V was cut by 7 bases and J by 7 bases, with 17 bases left in between.

The J gene is TRBJ2-5, the V gene TRBV2; 9 nucleotides agree with TRBD1. The trim removed 0 bases at V and 6 bases at J, leaving 5 bases unmatched. Germline V lookup: CDR1 SNHLY, CDR2 FYNNEI. This CDR3 comprises 15 residues. The chain's CDR3 is CASSEAGQGRKTQYF. The DNA of the CDR3 is TGTGCCAGCAGTGAAGCCGGACAGGGGAGAAAGACCCAGTACTTC.

This clone came up once. The gene calls are TRBV24-1 and TRBJ2-2, with D perhaps TRBD2 (7 bases). V lost 7 bases and J lost 0, with 11 bases in between. The germline CDR1 and CDR2 sequences are KGHDR and SFDVKD. The CDR3 totals 15 residues. The CDR3 region has the DNA TGTGCCACCAGGGGAGGGGGGACGAACACCGGGGAGCTGTTTTTT. It specifies CATRGGGTNTGELFF.

This sequence joins TRBV7-6 and TRBJ2-5, with D tentatively TRBD1 or TRBD2 (5 bases each). CDR1 is SGHVS and CDR2 is FNYEAQ in the germline V gene. V was cut by 1 base and J by 5 bases, with 14 bases left in between. There are 15 residues in the CDR3. The chain's CDR3 is CASSLDLGVGETQYF. The CDR3 coding sequence is TGTGCCAGCAGCTTAGATCTGGGGGTTGGGGAGACCCAGTACTTC.

This sequence joins TRBV20-1 and TRBJ1-2, with a possible D match to TRBD1 (5 bases). This CDR3 has 11 residues. The germline gives CDR1 DFQATT, CDR2 SNEGSKA (reference sequence). As DNA, the CDR3 is TGCAGCCCTAGGGGTTTACTTGGCTACACCTTC. Protein product: CSPRGLLGYTF.

This chain links TRBV7-2 with TRBJ2-1; D uncertain. The ends were cut back, 5 bases at V and 7 bases at J, with 18 bases in the middle. This CDR3 is built from 15 residues. Germline CDR1 and CDR2: SGHTA and FQGNSA. In DNA, the CDR3 is TGTGCCAGCAGCCCGCGGTGGTCATCGGGTAATGAGCAGTTCTTC. Its translation is CASSPRWSSGNEQFF. The full variable domain, with the rest looked up from reference TRBV7-2 and TRBJ2-1, is GAGVSQSPSNKVTEKGKDVELRCDPISGHTALYWYRQSLGQGLEFLIYFQGNSAPDKSGLPSDRFSAERTGGSVSTLTIQRTQQEDSAVYLCASSPRWSSGNEQFFGPGTRLTVL.

The genes are TRBV9 and TRBJ1-1; no definite D call. Between the trimmed V and J ends, which lost 3 bases and 4 bases, there was a span of 10 bases. The CDR3 is made up of 13 amino acids. The V gene's germline CDR1 is SGDLS and CDR2 YYNGEE. CDR3: CASSEAGGTEAFF. The CDR3 nucleotides read TGTGCCAGCAGCGAGGCAGGTGGCACTGAAGCTTTCTTT.

V and J are TRBV28 and TRBJ2-7, with D tentatively TRBD2 (5 bases). CDR1 MDHEN and CDR2 SYDVKM come from the germline V gene. This CDR3 has 12 amino acids. Trimming removed 10 bases at V and 4 bases at J, with 14 bases between. The CDR3 region is CATVNGVYEQYF. The CDR3 nucleotides read TGTGCCACCGTAAACGGGGTATACGAGCAGTACTTC.

The chain carries TRBV11-2 and TRBJ2-3; 7 bases line up with TRBD2. Looked up from germline, CDR1 is SGHAT and CDR2 is FQNNGV. V lost 5 bases, J lost 4 bases, and 6 bases stayed unmatched. The CDR3 runs to 14 residues. For the CDR3, the DNA is TGTGCCAGCAGCCTAGGACTAGATGCAGATACGCAGTATTTT. Translation gives CASSLGLDADTQYF.

This chain links TRBV24-1 with TRBJ1-3, with 7 bases fitting TRBD1. The CDR3 has 13 amino acids. Germline V CDR1 and CDR2: KGHDR, SFDVKD. V was clipped by 9 bases and J by 4 bases; unmatched bases: 5. The CDR3 DNA is TGTGCCACCCCTGACAGGGTAGGAAACACCATATATTTT. This encodes CATPDRVGNTIYF.

The chain carries TRBV7-9 and TRBJ1-2; D unclear. CDR3 size: 12 residues. Trimming removed 4 bases from V and 8 bases from J, with 11 bases in between. Per the germline V gene, CDR1 is SEHNR and CDR2 is FQNEAQ (reference sequence). The CDR3 here is CASSWEVQGYTF. CDR3 bases: TGTGCCAGCAGCTGGGAGGTACAGGGCTACACCTTC.